The clone carrying this T cell receptor (beta chain) has only a few counts. No antigen is known for it. This record comes from a study of response to subunit inactivated influenza vaccine. Each CDR3 protein is one row after TCRdb ran MiXCR on the RT-PCR reads. The sample includes around 480,000 distinct CDR3 sequences, 16% of them seen just once. Study-level findings and limits: Seasonal influenza vaccination, on each occasion, was suggested by the authors to recruit few new T cells.

Germline V CDR1 and CDR2: SGHTA, FQGNSA. V dropped 1 base and J dropped 2 bases, with 12 bases sitting between them. CDR3 length equals 15 residues. The chain uses TRBV7-2 and TRBJ2-7; D is unclear. The source material was CD4+ T cells sorted from PBMCs, sampled less than 30 months after vaccination. This clonotype was sampled from a man between 50 and 75 years old who received an inactivated influenza vaccine. CDR3 DNA sequence: TGTGCCAGCAGCTTAGGTCTGATGAATACCTACGAGCAGTACTTC. Protein sequence: CASSLGLMNTYEQYF. Variable domain in full (rest from reference TRBV7-2 and TRBJ2-7): GAGVSQSPSNKVTEKGKDVELRCDPISGHTALYWYRQSLGQGLEFLIYFQGNSAPDKSGLPSDRFSAERTGGSVSTLTIQRTQQEDSAVYLCASSLGLMNTYEQYFGPGTRLTVT.